This entry features one TCR beta chain sequence. Its antigen is undetermined. CDR1 is SQVTM, CDR2 ANQGSEA, per germline. This CDR3 comprises 19 residues. V gave up 2 bases and J gave up 0 bases; unmatched junction bases: 11. Assay: immunoSEQ multiplex PCR; the TCRdb copy retains only in-frame clones and omits some. The table shows some 2.1 million clones, with about 95% occurring only once. The sample originates from a study of shared clonotypes between healthy human individuals. Whole-study results and caveats: Researchers found naive subsets generally carried larger estimated richness than memory subsets.

The naive CD8 fraction comprised CD45RO-negative cells positively selected for CCR7 and excluded terminally differentiated effector memory CD45RA+ cells. The genes are TRBV29-1 and TRBJ2-4, with 12 bases fitting TRBD2. Sequencing was performed on naive CD8+ T cells sorted from blood. The sequence came from a young man in good health. The CDR3: CSVELDGLAGTLAKNIQYF. The CDR3 DNA reads as TGCAGCGTTGAACTAGACGGACTAGCGGGAACCCTAGCCAAAAACATTCAGTACTTC.